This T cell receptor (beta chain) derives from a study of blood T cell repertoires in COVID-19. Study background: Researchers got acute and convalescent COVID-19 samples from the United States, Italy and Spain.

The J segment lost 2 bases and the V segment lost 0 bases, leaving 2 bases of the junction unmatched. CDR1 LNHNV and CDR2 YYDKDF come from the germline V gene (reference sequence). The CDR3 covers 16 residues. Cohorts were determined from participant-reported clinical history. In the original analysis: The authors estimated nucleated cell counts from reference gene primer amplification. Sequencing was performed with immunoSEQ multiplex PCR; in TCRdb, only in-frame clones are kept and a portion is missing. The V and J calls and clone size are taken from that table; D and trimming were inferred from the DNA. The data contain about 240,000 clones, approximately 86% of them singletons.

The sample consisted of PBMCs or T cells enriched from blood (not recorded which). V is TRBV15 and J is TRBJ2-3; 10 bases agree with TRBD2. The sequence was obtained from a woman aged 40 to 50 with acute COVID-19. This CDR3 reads CATSRDSGRLTDTQYF. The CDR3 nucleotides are TGTGCCACCAGCAGAGATAGCGGGAGGCTCACAGATACGCAGTATTTT.